These 19 T cell receptor beta chains share one sample of origin, sequenced in a study of cytomegalovirus exposure and HLA in healthy donors. PCR primers comprised 60 Vbeta and 13 Jbeta primers. Clones were sequenced by immunoSEQ multiplex PCR, and TCRdb holds only the in-frame ones, with some missing. The table has approximately 160,000 clones, approximately 84% seen once. The source material was PBMCs. Receptors originate from a woman between 45 and 60 years old in good health and CMV-seropositive.

V and J are TRBV5-1 and TRBJ1-2; 9 nucleotides agree with TRBD1. The CDR3 sequence is 13 residues long. Germline values: CDR1 SGHRS, CDR2 YFSETQ. V shed 4 bases and J 5 bases; nucleotides not matched to a gene: 3. The CDR3 DNA reads TGCGCCAGCAGCCCGGGACAGGGATATGGCTACACCTTC. It is translated as CASSPGQGYGYTF.

The J gene is TRBJ2-7, the V gene TRBV10-3; 7 nucleotides agree with TRBD2. The germline V gene has CDR1 ENHRY and CDR2 SYGVKD. Trimming took 11 bases from V and 0 from J; bases not matched to a gene: 7. CDR3 length: 13 residues. CDR3 region: CAVAGDSSYEQYF. CDR3 in DNA: TGTGCCGTCGCGGGGGATAGCTCCTACGAGCAGTACTTC.

V usage is TRBV15 and J usage is TRBJ2-7; 9 bases match TRBD1. The CDR3 spans 16 residues. Per the germline V gene, CDR1 is LNHNV and CDR2 is YYDKDF (reference sequence). The J segment lost 3 bases and the V segment lost 2 bases, leaving 8 bases of the junction unmatched. The CDR3: CATSRKPGQGSYEQYF. The CDR3 bases are TGTGCCACCAGCAGAAAACCGGGACAGGGAAGCTACGAGCAGTACTTC.

V is TRBV28 and J is TRBJ1-5; 8 bases match TRBD1. Germline V gene lookup returns CDR1 MDHEN and CDR2 SYDVKM. The CDR3 sequence is 16 residues long. V was clipped by 6 bases and J by 2 bases; unmatched bases: 9. CDR3 loop: CASSQDRGVGNQPQHF. The CDR3 coding sequence is TGTGCCAGCAGCCAAGACAGGGGTGTGGGCAATCAGCCCCAGCATTTT. Variable domain in full (rest from reference TRBV28 and TRBJ1-5): DVKVTQSSRYLVKRTGEKVFLECVQDMDHENMFWYRQDPGLGLRLIYFSYDVKMKEKGDIPEGYSVSREKKERFSLILESASTNQTSMYLCASSQDRGVGNQPQHFGDGTRLSIL.

The chain links TRBV30 to TRBJ1-2; 8 positions agree with TRBD1. The CDR3 is 13 amino acids. The germline gives CDR1 GTSNPN, CDR2 SVGIG (reference sequence). This CDR3 reads CACKIQGGYGYTF. The CDR3 DNA is TGTGCTTGTAAAATACAGGGGGGCTATGGCTACACCTTC.

The chain links TRBV21-1 to TRBJ2-5; the D segment call TRBD2 is taken from the table without a DNA check. TRBV21-1 corresponds to a pseudogene. This CDR3 region has 18 residues. In DNA form, the CDR3 reads TGTGCCAGCAGCAAAGGCAAGAAGGCGGGGGGGAACCAAGAGACCCAGTACTTC. Translating gives CASSKGKKAGGNQETQYF.

The chain is built from TRBV6-1 and TRBJ1-2; D gene ambiguous. Trimming stripped 1 base from V and 8 bases from J, with 14 bases between. This CDR3 comprises 14 residues. Germline V gene data show CDR1 as MNHNS and CDR2 as SASEGT. CDR3 sequence (DNA): TGTGCCAGCAGTGAAGAGCCCCGCTCGGGGGGCTACACCTTC. The encoded protein is CASSEEPRSGGYTF.

V usage is TRBV4-3 and J usage is TRBJ1-1, with TRBD1 matching 8 bases. Looked up from germline, CDR1 is LGHNA and CDR2 is YSLEER. This CDR3 contains 16 residues. The V gene end was trimmed by 2 bases and the J gene end by 4 bases; junction bases not matched to a gene: 9. The CDR3 loop reads CASSQYSGTGGTEAFF. DNA for the CDR3: TGCGCCAGCAGCCAATACTCTGGTACAGGGGGCACTGAAGCTTTCTTT.

This clone was observed a single time. The chain joins TRBV7-9 to TRBJ2-3; D might be TRBD2 (6 bases). The V end lost 4 bases, the J end lost 3 bases, and 11 bases lay between the germline ends. The CDR3 has 14 residues. Germline V gene sequence: CDR1 SEHNR, CDR2 FQNEAQ (reference sequence). CDR3 sequence reads: CASSSSTSTDTQYF. Here the CDR3 DNA reads TGTGCCAGCAGCTCTTCGACTAGTACAGATACGCAGTATTTT.

The rearrangement links TRBV28 to TRBJ1-1; the match to TRBD1 covers 8 bases. Trimming at V came to 5 bases and at J to 5 bases, leaving 7 bases not matched to a gene. Germline V gene data show CDR1 as MDHEN and CDR2 as SYDVKM. The CDR3 is made up of 14 amino acids. CDR3 region: CASSTRTGKTEAFF. CDR3 DNA: TGTGCCAGCAGTACCCGGACAGGGAAAACTGAAGCTTTCTTT.

This chain connects TRBV2 to TRBJ2-6; D gene uncertain. Per the germline V gene, CDR1 is SNHLY and CDR2 is FYNNEI. The CDR3 contains 13 residues. With 6 bases removed from V and 4 bases from J, the gap between germline ends came to 7 bases. CDR3 nucleotides: TGTGCCAGCAGCGCCGGGGGGGCCAACGTCCTGACTTTC. Encoded protein: CASSAGGANVLTF.

The chain carries TRBV7-9 and TRBJ2-5; D unclear. Per germline, CDR1 SEHNR and CDR2 FQNEAQ (reference sequence). The CDR3 spans 14 residues. The germline V and J ends were trimmed by 1 base and 6 bases, with 12 bases remaining between them. The CDR3 DNA reads TGTGCCAGCAGCTTAGGACCCAAGGAGAAGACCCAGTACTTC. It yields the protein CASSLGPKEKTQYF.

This sequence joins TRBV28 and TRBJ2-3; 8 bases map to TRBD2. The CDR3 has 15 amino acids. Germline trimming cut 5 bases from V and 2 bases from J; bases unmatched to any gene: 6. Per germline, CDR1 MDHEN and CDR2 SYDVKM. The CDR3 DNA sequence: TGTGCCAGCAGTACCTTAGCGGGGTTCACAGATACGCAGTATTTT. It specifies CASSTLAGFTDTQYF. Looking up the rest from reference TRBV28 and TRBJ2-3 gives the full variable domain: DVKVTQSSRYLVKRTGEKVFLECVQDMDHENMFWYRQDPGLGLRLIYFSYDVKMKEKGDIPEGYSVSREKKERFSLILESASTNQTSMYLCASSTLAGFTDTQYFGPGTRLTVL.

The V call is TRBV2, the J call TRBJ1-1; 7 positions agree with TRBD1. V trimming: 6 bases; J trimming: 3 bases; junction bases outside the gene matches: 4. CDR1 is SNHLY, CDR2 FYNNEI, per germline. CDR3 size: 13 residues. The CDR3 coding sequence is TGTGCCAGCAGCCTAACAGGGGACACTGAAGCTTTCTTT. It is translated as CASSLTGDTEAFF.

This clone has just a few counts. This chain joins TRBV4-3 and TRBJ2-7; D possibly corresponds to TRBD1 (5 bases). V lost 0 bases, J lost 6 bases, and 12 bases lay in between. The CDR3 has 14 amino acids. The germline gives CDR1 LGHNA, CDR2 YSLEER. CDR3 sequence: CASSQDGGRAEQYF. The CDR3 coding sequence is TGCGCCAGCAGCCAAGATGGTGGCAGGGCCGAGCAGTACTTC.

This chain connects TRBV18 to TRBJ2-5, with 10 bases matching TRBD1. TRBJ2-7 matches the DNA end more closely, so the J call is doubtful. This CDR3 is built from 14 residues. Germline lookup yields CDR1 KGHSH and CDR2 LQKENI. The CDR3 DNA reads as TGTGCCAGCTCACCGGGGACAGGGGACTACGAGCAGTACTTC. Its protein is CASSPGTGDYEQYF.

The V call is TRBV27, the J call TRBJ2-1; 7 bases line up with TRBD2. The CDR3 has 16 residues. Germline CDR1 is MNHEY and CDR2 is SMNVEV (reference sequence). Unmatched junction bases numbered 13, after V lost 2 bases and J lost 9 bases. The chain's CDR3 is CASSLNGRAGTSEQFF. CDR3 in DNA: TGTGCCAGCAGTTTAAATGGTCGAGCGGGGACCTCTGAGCAGTTCTTC.

As regards this clone: Germline is not matched at one junction end, which may reflect a read error. V is TRBV11-3 and J is TRBJ2-4; 10 bases match TRBD2. The CDR3 loop spans 18 amino acids. Looked up from germline, CDR1 is SGHNT and CDR2 is YENEEA. This CDR3 reads CASSLVGTSVLAKNSQYF. CDR3 nucleotide sequence: TGTGCCAGCAGCTTAGTCGGGACTAGCGTACTAGCCAAAAACAGTCAGTACTTC.

The rearrangement uses TRBV5-4 and TRBJ2-1; 11 bases are a match to TRBD1. The ends lost 4 bases at V and 0 bases at J; junction bases unmatched: 6. The CDR3 runs to 17 residues. CDR1 is SGHNT, CDR2 YYREEE, per germline (reference sequence). The DNA of the CDR3 is TGTGCCAGCAGCCCGGGACAGGGGGTGGGCTCCTACAATGAGCAGTTCTTC. Translating it yields CASSPGQGVGSYNEQFF.